The T cell receptor (beta chain) described here comes from a study of blood T cell repertoires in COVID-19. Overall study: From T cells, B-cell-depleted T cells, or PBMCs came the material, which was cDNA or gDNA.

As handled by the study authors: Reference gene primer amplification gave estimated nucleated cell counts. The assay was immunoSEQ multiplex PCR, and TCRdb's table has in-frame clones only and misses some. V and J calls and clone size are given by that table; D and trimming were obtained from the DNA. Of about 280,000 clones in the sample, roughly 90% were seen once. Germline CDR1 reads SGDLS; CDR2 reads YYNGEE. V was shortened by 3 bases and J by 7 bases, with 20 bases between the two germline ends. The CDR3 is 15 amino acids. Material: peripheral blood. The receptor's source is a man aged 50 to 59 with acute or convalescent COVID-19. The chain combines TRBV9 with TRBJ2-7, with D perhaps TRBD1 (6 bases). The CDR3 region has the DNA TGTGCCAGCAGCGCTGGGGTGGGGGCTCCGGGAGAGCAGTACTTC. Translation: CASSAGVGAPGEQYF.